Listed here are 12 T cell receptor beta chains from one sample, sequenced in a study of blood T cell repertoires in COVID-19. Measured with immunoSEQ multiplex PCR; TCRdb has only the in-frame clones, and not every one. The repertoire has over 250,000 clones, approximately 83% of them found once; the top ten carry 8% to 13%. Input material: peripheral blood. The source is a woman in her 70s with acute or convalescent COVID-19.

The J gene is TRBJ2-1, the V gene TRBV30; 10 bases align to TRBD1. The germline V gene encodes CDR1 GTSNPN and CDR2 SVGIG (reference sequence). This CDR3 has 14 amino acids. The V segment lost 6 bases and the J segment 7 bases; nucleotides outside the gene matches: 9. CDR3 in DNA: TGTGCCTGCCTCCCGCGGACAGGGGGGAATGAGCAGTTCTTC. Protein: CACLPRTGGNEQFF. The full variable domain, its missing parts supplied by reference TRBV30 and TRBJ2-1, is SQTIHQWPATLVQPVGSPLSLECTVEGTSNPNLYWYRQAAGRGLQLLFYSVGIGQISSEVPQNLSASRPQDRQFILSSKKLLLSDSGFYLCACLPRTGGNEQFFGPGTRLTVL.

V usage is TRBV5-1 and J usage is TRBJ2-2; TRBD2 aligns across 7 bases. Germline CDR1 SGHRS, CDR2 YFSETQ. V shed 4 bases, J shed 0 bases, and the junction held 9 bases outside the gene matches. This CDR3 has 17 amino acids. CDR3 DNA: TGCGCCAGCAGCGTCCGGTCTAGCGGCCCGAACACCGGGGAGCTGTTTTTT. Its protein product is CASSVRSSGPNTGELFF.

The chain combines TRBV4-1 with TRBJ1-1, with 7 bases matching TRBD1. The CDR3 is 16 residues long. V was clipped by 2 bases and J by 4 bases; unmatched bases: 10. CDR1 MGHRA and CDR2 YSYEKL come from the germline V gene. The CDR3 sequence is CASSQLPTGKGTEAFF. The CDR3, as DNA: TGCGCCAGCAGCCAACTACCGACAGGGAAGGGCACTGAAGCTTTCTTT.

The V gene is TRBV5-6, the J gene TRBJ2-7, with TRBD2 matching over 7 bases. Unmatched junction bases numbered 19, after V lost 4 bases and J lost 3 bases. This CDR3 has 18 amino acids. CDR1 SGHDT and CDR2 YYEEEE come from the germline V gene. The CDR3: CASSPGGGRGKSLYEQYF. The CDR3, as DNA: TGTGCCAGCAGCCCGGGCGGGGGACGAGGGAAATCTCTCTACGAGCAGTACTTC.

V gene TRBV3-1 (or the pseudogene TRBV3-2) combines with J gene TRBJ2-7, with no clear D. The CDR3 loop spans 15 amino acids. CDR1 is LGHDT and CDR2 is YNNKEL in the germline V gene (reference sequence). With 4 bases removed from V and 2 bases from J, the gap between germline ends came to 15 bases. For the CDR3, the DNA is TGTGCCAGCAGCCCGACCCTTGGAGACCCCTACGAGCAGTACTTC. It yields the protein CASSPTLGDPYEQYF.

This clone appeared once. The chain combines TRBV30 with TRBJ2-2, with 8 bases that match TRBD2. J was trimmed by 2 bases and V by 3 bases; bases with no gene match: 2. Per germline, CDR1 GTSNPN and CDR2 SVGIG (reference sequence). CDR3 size: 14 residues. The CDR3 spells CAWRSGGNTGELFF. The CDR3 bases are TGTGCCTGGAGAAGCGGGGGTAACACCGGGGAGCTGTTTTTT.

As for this clone: One end of the junction does not line up with germline, which may come from a read error. The chain carries TRBV7-7 and TRBJ2-3, with 12 bases lining up with TRBD2. The CDR3 runs 16 residues. Germline V lookup: CDR1 SSHAT, CDR2 FNYEAQ (reference sequence). Here the CDR3 reads CASSSGLAGITDTQYF. CDR3 sequence (DNA): TGTGCTAGCAGCTCCGGACTAGCGGGAATCACAGATACGCAGTATTTT.

To note about this clone: The same CDR3 is also encoded by other DNA sequences in this sample. This chain links TRBV5-8 with TRBJ2-3, with 15 bases matching TRBD2. The CDR3 contains 17 residues. CDR1 SGHTS and CDR2 YDEGEE come from the germline V gene. Trimming took 0 bases from V and 5 from J; bases not matched to a gene: 4. CDR3 sequence reads: CASSLAGTSGGRDTQYF. CDR3 in DNA: TGTGCCAGCAGCTTGGCCGGGACTAGCGGGGGGAGAGATACGCAGTATTTT.

V is TRBV11-2 and J is TRBJ2-5, with D tentatively TRBD1 (6 bases). The ends were cut back, 3 bases at V and 5 bases at J, with 16 bases in the middle. Germline CDR1 SGHAT, CDR2 FQNNGV. This CDR3 is built from 15 residues. CDR3 in amino acids: CASSLSAGDAETQYF. CDR3 sequence (DNA): TGTGCCAGCAGCTTGTCAGCAGGGGACGCGGAGACCCAGTACTTC.

The CDR3, as DNA: TGTGCCAGCAGTGGGGCCGGGAAGTCACCCCTCCACTTT. Amino acids: CASSGAGKSPLHF. V usage is TRBV2 and J usage is TRBJ1-6; the D is unclear. Germline V gene lookup returns CDR1 SNHLY and CDR2 FYNNEI. CDR3 size: 13 residues. V was pared by 4 bases and J by 10 bases, with 11 bases between.

The chain carries TRBV19 and TRBJ2-2; D is undetermined. Trimming stripped 7 bases from V and 2 bases from J, with 17 bases between. There are 16 residues in the CDR3. CDR1 LNHDA and CDR2 SQIVND come from the germline V gene (reference sequence). The CDR3 here is CASNALAPRNTGELFF. The CDR3 DNA sequence: TGTGCCAGTAATGCCCTCGCCCCCAGAAACACCGGGGAGCTGTTTTTT.

The rearrangement joins TRBV5-5 to TRBJ1-1; D unresolved. The CDR3 totals 11 residues. Between the trimmed V and J ends, which lost 3 bases and 5 bases, there was a span of 5 bases. The germline gives CDR1 SGHKS, CDR2 YYEKEE (reference sequence). The CDR3 is CASSSLTEAFF. For the CDR3, the DNA is TGTGCCAGCAGCTCACTGACTGAAGCTTTCTTT. The full variable domain, completed using reference TRBV5-5 and TRBJ1-1, is DAGVTQSPTHLIKTRGQQVTLRCSPISGHKSVSWYQQVLGQGPQFIFQYYEKEERGRGNFPDRFSARQFPNYSSELNVNALLLGDSALYLCASSSLTEAFFGQGTRLTVV.